Each of the 26 T cell receptor beta chains below was sequenced from the same sample in a study of blood T cells in healthy people across ages. The authors ran a second PCR of about 6 to 11 cycles using a sample-barcoded 5' primer and a J-beta primer mix. TCRdb fed the 5' RACE reads into MiXCR, producing one record per CDR3 protein. Of 450,000 to 650,000 distinct CDR3 sequences in the sample, nearly 25% were seen once. This sample also belongs to another study, concerning T cells of mothers and their children.

Sequencing was carried out using blood. These receptors were obtained from a boy younger than 18 in good health.

This clonotype showed up just once. The rearrangement joins TRBV29-1 to TRBJ2-3; 9 nucleotides align to TRBD1. Germline assignment: CDR1 SQVTM and CDR2 ANQGSEA. The trim removed 6 bases at V and 4 bases at J, leaving 5 bases unmatched. The CDR3 spans 13 residues. CDR3 in DNA: TGCAGCGTCGGGACAGGGTACGCAGATACGCAGTATTTT. As protein: CSVGTGYADTQYF.

This clonotype was recorded a few times. V gene TRBV28 combines with J gene TRBJ1-1; the D is unclear. The CDR3 length is 15 residues. V dropped 8 bases and J dropped 2 bases, with 18 bases sitting between them. Looked up from germline, CDR1 is MDHEN and CDR2 is SYDVKM. As DNA, the CDR3 is TGTGCCAGCCGAAATGCAGTCGCCCCAAACACTGAAGCTTTCTTT. It encodes CASRNAVAPNTEAFF.

This clonotype was seen more than once but under ten times. The gene calls are TRBV3-1 and TRBJ2-5; 8 nucleotides align to TRBD2. After removal of 4 bases from V and 1 base from J, the junction contained 5 bases not matched to a gene. Germline V gene sequence: CDR1 LGHDT, CDR2 YNNKEL (reference sequence). The CDR3 covers 15 residues. The DNA for the CDR3 is TGTGCCAGCAGCCGCTCACTAGCGGTCCAAGAGACCCAGTACTTC. Its translation is CASSRSLAVQETQYF.

This chain uses TRBV6-5 with TRBJ2-1; 11 bases are shared with TRBD2. The germline V gene has CDR1 MNHEY and CDR2 SVGAGI. The CDR3 loop spans 15 amino acids. J gave up 4 bases and V 6 bases, and 5 bases lay outside the gene matches. CDR3 bases: TGTGCCAGCAGCCCGACTAGCGGGGAGTACAATGAGCAGTTCTTC. Protein product: CASSPTSGEYNEQFF.

This clonotype was seen only a few times. The rearrangement links TRBV7-2 to TRBJ2-5; D is unclear. The closer fit of TRBJ2-1 to the DNA end suggests the J call may be wrong. This CDR3 has 13 amino acids. Per the germline V gene, CDR1 is SGHTA and CDR2 is FQGNSA. The CDR3, as DNA: TGTGCCAGCAGTCCACCGGTCCGGAATGAGCAGTTCTTC. Translated: CASSPPVRNEQFF.

The chain is built from TRBV7-2 and TRBJ2-1; 13 nucleotides match TRBD2. The CDR3 extends over 16 amino acids. Germline V gives CDR1 SGHTA, CDR2 FQGNSA. Losses at the gene ends were 11 bases for V and 2 bases for J; bases not matched to a gene: 9. The CDR3 bases are TGTGCCGGTGGGAAGGGACTAGCGGGGACCTACAATGAGCAGTTCTTC. It translates to CAGGKGLAGTYNEQFF.

This chain connects TRBV24-1 to TRBJ2-2; TRBD2 agrees at 15 bases. With 4 bases clipped from V and 6 bases from J, the junction kept 11 bases outside the gene matches. CDR1 KGHDR and CDR2 SFDVKD come from the germline V gene. This CDR3 comprises 19 residues. CDR3 residues: CATSEGLAGGYKVAGELFF. CDR3 nucleotides: TGTGCCACCAGTGAAGGACTAGCGGGGGGGTATAAGGTTGCCGGGGAGCTGTTTTTT.

This sequence joins TRBV27 and TRBJ2-1, with TRBD1 matching over 9 bases. Germline V gene lookup returns CDR1 MNHEY and CDR2 SMNVEV (reference sequence). This CDR3 is built from 17 residues. The V segment lost 1 base and the J segment 5 bases; nucleotides outside the gene matches: 9. The CDR3 here is CASSLLGTGPRNNEQFF. CDR3 bases: TGTGCCAGCAGTTTATTAGGGACAGGGCCACGTAACAATGAGCAGTTCTTC.

This clonotype occurred a few times. The chain has TRBV7-2 and TRBJ2-5; no clear D. The better agreement between TRBJ2-7 and the DNA end casts doubt on the J call. The CDR3 loop spans 12 amino acids. CDR1 and CDR2 from the germline V gene are SGHTA and FQGNSA. The CDR3 region has the DNA TGTGCCAGCAGCTCATATGGGAACGAGCAGTACTTC. Translation gives CASSSYGNEQYF.

This clonotype has just a few counts. This sequence joins TRBV2 and TRBJ2-5, with D perhaps TRBD2 (6 bases). Per germline, CDR1 SNHLY and CDR2 FYNNEI. This CDR3 contains 15 residues. The germline V and J ends were trimmed by 11 bases and 1 base, with 20 bases remaining between them. The CDR3 protein is CAGFWDLRGQETQYF. For the CDR3, the DNA is TGTGCCGGCTTTTGGGATCTGCGGGGCCAAGAGACCCAGTACTTC.

The chain carries TRBV4-3 and TRBJ2-7, with D unresolved. Trimming took 0 bases from V and 5 from J, leaving 14 bases between them. The CDR3 has 15 residues. Looked up from germline, CDR1 is LGHNA and CDR2 is YSLEER. The CDR3: CASSQDLVQKNEQYF. The CDR3 DNA reads TGCGCCAGCAGCCAAGATCTCGTCCAGAAAAACGAGCAGTACTTC.

The V and J genes are TRBV28 and TRBJ1-2; D might be TRBD1 (5 bases). CDR1 is MDHEN, CDR2 SYDVKM, per germline. The CDR3 runs 15 residues. The germline V and J ends were trimmed by 5 bases and 4 bases, with 17 bases remaining between them. CDR3 loop: CASSHPRGDFYGYTF. CDR3 coding DNA: TGTGCCAGCAGTCACCCCCGGGGGGACTTCTATGGCTACACCTTC.

The chain uses TRBV29-1 and TRBJ2-7; 10 nucleotides match TRBD2. CDR3 length: 14 residues. The trim removed 4 bases at V and 1 base at J, leaving 4 bases unmatched. The germline gives CDR1 SQVTM, CDR2 ANQGSEA. CDR3 sequence (DNA): TGCAGCGTTGTACTAGCGGGGCGTTCCTACGAGCAGTACTTC. Translation: CSVVLAGRSYEQYF.

This rearrangement joins TRBV7-9 to TRBJ2-6, with D perhaps matching TRBD1 (5 bases). This CDR3 contains 15 residues. CDR1 is SEHNR and CDR2 is FQNEAQ in the germline V gene (reference sequence). The germline V and J ends were trimmed by 5 bases and 4 bases, with 12 bases remaining between them. DNA of the CDR3: TGTGCCAGCAGCCCTATGGGGCGAGGGGCCAACGTCCTGACTTTC. Encoded protein: CASSPMGRGANVLTF.

The CDR3 DNA is TGTGCCAGCAGTTCCCTCAGTACCGGGGAGCTGTTTTTT. It specifies CASSSLSTGELFF. V is TRBV12-3 or TRBV12-4 and J is TRBJ2-2, with no clear D. The CDR3 is 13 amino acids. V was clipped by 4 bases and J by 5 bases, with 8 bases between them.

V is TRBV24-1 and J is TRBJ2-1; a weak D match, TRBD2 (6 bases). The CDR3 spans 13 residues. Germline-derived CDR1 and CDR2 are KGHDR and SFDVKD. V was pared by 5 bases and J by 6 bases, with 10 bases between. CDR3 DNA sequence: TGTGCCACCAGTGGACCGGGAGTCAATGAGCAGTTCTTC. The encoded protein is CATSGPGVNEQFF.

V usage is TRBV6-1 and J usage is TRBJ2-7; D possibly corresponds to TRBD2 (5 bases). This CDR3 region has 14 residues. Per germline, CDR1 MNHNS and CDR2 SASEGT. V was trimmed by 7 bases and J by 2 bases, leaving 15 bases between them. CDR3 amino acids: CASTRPEAAYEQYF. CDR3 nucleotides: TGTGCCAGCACCAGGCCTGAAGCGGCCTACGAGCAGTACTTC.

A word on this clonotype: A much larger clone differs from this one at a single base, so this may be a read error. V and J are TRBV9 and TRBJ2-3; TRBD1 agrees at 7 bases. The CDR3 loop spans 14 amino acids. Germline CDR1 SGDLS, CDR2 YYNGEE. The CDR3 loop is CASSRRGQWDTRYF. CDR3 nucleotides: TGTGCCAGCAGCCGAAGGGGACAGTGGGATACGCGGTATTTT.

The gene calls are TRBV5-6 and TRBJ2-7; maybe TRBD1 (6 bases). The germline V and J ends were trimmed by 0 bases and 12 bases, with 16 bases remaining between them. Germline CDR1 reads SGHDT; CDR2 reads YYEEEE. CDR3 length equals 13 residues. The DNA for the CDR3 is TGTGCCAGCAGCTTGGGATGGGACACGACACGGTACTTC. It yields the protein CASSLGWDTTRYF.

The table lists this clonotype with many counts. Here the CDR3 reads CSARLTEGGDTGELFF. DNA of the CDR3: TGCAGTGCTAGACTTACGGAGGGGGGGGACACCGGGGAGCTGTTTTTT. The V and J genes are TRBV20-1 and TRBJ2-2, with D possibly TRBD2 on 7 matching bases. V dropped 2 bases and J dropped 3 bases, with 16 bases sitting between them. Looked up from germline, CDR1 is DFQATT and CDR2 is SNEGSKA (reference sequence). There are 16 residues in the CDR3.

The chain carries TRBV2 and TRBJ2-5; D is unresolved. Germline CDR1 is SNHLY and CDR2 is FYNNEI. The CDR3 runs to 16 residues. The V end was cut by 2 bases, the J end by 5 bases, with 18 bases between. CDR3 sequence reads: CASSEFSPGYGETQYF. CDR3 coding DNA: TGTGCCAGCAGTGAATTCAGCCCTGGGTATGGGGAGACCCAGTACTTC.

This clonotype was counted only a few times. This chain joins TRBV24-1 and TRBJ2-5; D remains ambiguous. The germline gives CDR1 KGHDR, CDR2 SFDVKD. The CDR3 runs to 12 residues. The ends were cut back, 1 base at V and 5 bases at J, with 4 bases in the middle. The CDR3 region has the DNA TGTGCCACCAGTGATTTTTCCGAGACCCAGTACTTC. Its protein is CATSDFSETQYF.

The chain uses TRBV20-1 and TRBJ2-5, with a weak D call TRBD2 (6 bases). The J call is doubtful: the DNA matches TRBJ2-1 better. Germline lookup yields CDR1 DFQATT and CDR2 SNEGSKA (reference sequence). The CDR3 is 17 residues long. CDR3 sequence: CSCPGGATARSSNEQFF. The CDR3 DNA sequence: TGCAGTTGCCCGGGCGGGGCAACAGCCCGTTCTAGTAATGAGCAGTTCTTC.

V and J are TRBV4-3 and TRBJ2-5; D unresolved. The CDR3 runs 17 residues. Trimming stripped 0 bases from V and 4 bases from J, with 18 bases between. Looked up from germline, CDR1 is LGHNA and CDR2 is YSLEER. CDR3 nucleotide sequence: TGCGCCAGCAGCCAAGATGGGAACTGGCTAGTGGGAGAGACCCAGTACTTC. Translated, it gives CASSQDGNWLVGETQYF.

The chain recombines TRBV29-1 with TRBJ1-2; unclear D gene. The CDR3 is made up of 11 amino acids. Germline V gene data show CDR1 as SQVTM and CDR2 as ANQGSEA. V was pared by 5 bases and J by 1 base, with 5 bases between. This CDR3 is CSVWHNYGYTF. CDR3 in DNA: TGCAGCGTTTGGCATAACTATGGCTACACCTTC.

This chain links TRBV24-1 with TRBJ2-7; perhaps TRBD2 as D (5 bases). Trimming pared 5 bases from V and 0 bases from J, leaving 13 bases between. This CDR3 is 15 amino acids long. Germline CDR1 and CDR2: KGHDR and SFDVKD. DNA of the CDR3: TGTGCCACCAGTGTTCGAGGGCCCCTCTCCTACGAGCAGTACTTC. Encoded protein: CATSVRGPLSYEQYF.